This T cell receptor beta chain stems from a study of graft-versus-host responses after intestinal transplantation (dated by TCRdb to 2020 to 2022). The study in broad terms: Multivisceral, liver-intestinal, or isolated intestinal transplants were received by the recipients. Every recipient was given anti-thymocyte globulin induction, then maintenance tacrolimus and steroids for around three years. Graft-versus-host and host-versus-graft alloreactive T cell clones were tracked in the graft, circulation and bone marrow after intestinal transplantation using bulk TCR-beta CDR3 sequencing. Alloreactive clones were identified by sequencing pre-transplant mixed lymphocyte reaction products and comparing them with unstimulated pre-transplant donor and recipient T cells. A cohort of approximately 23 intestinal transplant recipients, including one retransplant, was enrolled, and a few patients lacking pretransplant specimens were excluded. Donor T cell macrochimerism was defined as a peak of at least 4% donor T cells among recipient peripheral blood mononuclear cells. Samples from three later patients were sequenced in-house on an Illumina MiSeq with MiXCR processing rather than by the commercial service. What the research found in general, with its limitations: GvH clones were found in recipient bone marrow, and some of the GvH clones appeared earlier in ileal mucosa or blood, which is consistent with an intestinal mucosal origin. In the allografts of patients with donor T cell macrochimerism, GvH to HvG T cell clonal ratios were high. Early after transplant, declines in HvG clones were associated with peak levels of circulating GvH clones. The conclusions were limited by the relatively low number and heterogeneity of the intestinal transplant patients.

The protocol used for the library was the immunoSEQ multiplex PCR assay. For most patients, genomic DNA was isolated using the Qiagen DNeasy Blood and Tissue Kit and was shipped frozen to Adaptive Biotechnologies for TCR sequencing. For most patients, high-throughput TCR-beta CDR3 sequencing of genomic DNA was performed by Adaptive Biotechnologies. Processing in the source paper ran as follows. Adaptive's ImmunoSEQ software was the source of the TCR sequencing data for about 17 patients, while a few other patients were processed with MiXCR and VDJtools. CD4 versus CD8 sorting errors were corrected by removing sequences found in both subsets at a frequency ratio below 5:1. CDR3 nucleotide sequences shared by donor and recipient were removed because the origin of these sequences could not be assigned. To count as alloreactive, a clone needed at least 2-fold expansion over unstimulated cells and a minimum CFSE-low frequency of 0.002% (template counts) or 0.001% (read counts). Mappable clones were those detected in sequenced pre-transplant spleen, lymph node, or MLR CFSE-low populations of the donor or recipient. The cumulative frequency of alloreactive clones was calculated as a percentage of all sequences, weighted by copy number. The immuneACCESS repertoire file appears here via TCRdb, limited to in-frame rearrangements. These files lack a portion of the clones; in checked studies, under half of the deficit traces to unresolved V genes, and the cause of the others is not known. The V and J calls and clone size were taken over from that table, and D and trimming were inferred from the DNA. The sample contains about 81,000 clones, around nine tenths of them found a single time. The ten largest account for roughly 0.37% of the sample.

Reading the label with the study, this specimen's time point is: cells obtained before transplantation from donor or recipient. CD3+CD4+ and CD3+CD8+ populations were FACS-sorted from unstimulated pre-transplant donor and recipient cells taken from spleen or lymph nodes. Comment on this clone: There is no known antigen for this receptor. The record has no base qualities; no much larger clone is one base away.

V lost 3 bases and J lost 0 bases, and the count of bases not matched to a germline gene is 8. CDR1 is given as MDHEN and CDR2 as SYDVKM, both from the germline V gene. The CDR3 measures 18 amino acids from cysteine to phenylalanine. Only CDR3 DNA is held: 54 bases, read in frame from base 1. The sample consisted of unstimulated CD4+ T cells sorted from spleen or lymph node cells, taken before intestinal transplant. Recombination joined TRBV28 with TRBJ1-1, with 12 middle bases fitting TRBD1. This clonotype was obtained from a human donor who received an intestinal transplant. The sequence in DNA is TGTGCCAGCAGTTTTCCCCGGGACAGGGGGCCTATGAACACTGAAGCTTTCTTT. The translation is CASSFPRDRGPMNTEAFF.